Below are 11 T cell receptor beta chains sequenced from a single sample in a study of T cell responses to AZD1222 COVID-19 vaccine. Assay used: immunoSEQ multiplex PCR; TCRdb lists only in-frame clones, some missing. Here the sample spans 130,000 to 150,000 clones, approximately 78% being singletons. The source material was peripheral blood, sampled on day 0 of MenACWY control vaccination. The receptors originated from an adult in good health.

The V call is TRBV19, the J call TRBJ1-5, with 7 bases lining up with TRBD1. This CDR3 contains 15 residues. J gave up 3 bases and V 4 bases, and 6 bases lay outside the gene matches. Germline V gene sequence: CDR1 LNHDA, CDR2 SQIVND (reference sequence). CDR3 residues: CASSRQQGTNQPQHF. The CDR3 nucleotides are TGTGCCAGTAGTAGACAACAGGGGACCAATCAGCCCCAGCATTTT. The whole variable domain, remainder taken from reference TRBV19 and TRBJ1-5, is DGGITQSPKYLFRKEGQNVTLSCEQNLNHDAMYWYRQDPGQGLRLIYYSQIVNDFQKGDIAEGYSVSREKKESFPLTVTSAQKNPTAFYLCASSRQQGTNQPQHFGDGTRLSIL.

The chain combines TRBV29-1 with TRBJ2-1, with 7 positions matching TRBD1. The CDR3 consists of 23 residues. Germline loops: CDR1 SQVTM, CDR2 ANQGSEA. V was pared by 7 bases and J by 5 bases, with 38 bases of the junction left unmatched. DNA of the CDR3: TGCAGCGCCCGTTACCCCGGCGCCGCGGCTTTTTTTGGCATTAAGGGGGCGAACAATGAGCAGTTCTTC. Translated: CSARYPGAAAFFGIKGANNEQFF.

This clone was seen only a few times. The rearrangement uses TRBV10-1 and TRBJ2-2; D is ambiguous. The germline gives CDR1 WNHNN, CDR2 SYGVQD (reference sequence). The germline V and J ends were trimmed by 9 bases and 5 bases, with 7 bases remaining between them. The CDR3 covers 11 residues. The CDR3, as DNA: TGCGCCAGGACCATTACCGGGGAGCTGTTTTTT. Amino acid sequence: CARTITGELFF.

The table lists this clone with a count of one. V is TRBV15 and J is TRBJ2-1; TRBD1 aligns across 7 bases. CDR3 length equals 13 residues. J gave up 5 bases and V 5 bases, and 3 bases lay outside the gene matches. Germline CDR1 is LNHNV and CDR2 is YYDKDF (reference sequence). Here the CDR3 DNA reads TGTGCCACCAGCTTGGGACAGCACAATGAGCAGTTCTTC. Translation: CATSLGQHNEQFF. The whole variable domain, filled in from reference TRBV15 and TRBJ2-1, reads DAMVIQNPRYQVTQFGKPVTLSCSQTLNHNVMYWYQQKSSQAPKLLFHYYDKDFNNEADTPDNFQSRRPNTSFCFLDIRSPGLGDTAMYLCATSLGQHNEQFFGPGTRLTVL.

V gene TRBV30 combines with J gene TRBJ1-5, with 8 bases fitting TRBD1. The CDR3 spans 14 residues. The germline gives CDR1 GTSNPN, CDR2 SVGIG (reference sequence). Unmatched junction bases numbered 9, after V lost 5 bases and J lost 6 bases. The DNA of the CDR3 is TGTGCCTGGCGATCAGGGGGCGGGAGTCAGCCCCAGCATTTT. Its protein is CAWRSGGGSQPQHF.

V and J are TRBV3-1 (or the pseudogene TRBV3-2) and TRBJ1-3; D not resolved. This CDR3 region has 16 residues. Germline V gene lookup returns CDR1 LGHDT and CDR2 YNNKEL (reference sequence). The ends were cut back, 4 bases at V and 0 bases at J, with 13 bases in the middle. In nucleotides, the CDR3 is TGTGCCAGCAGCCCCAGGACGGTGAGCTCTGGAAACACCATATATTTT. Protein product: CASSPRTVSSGNTIYF.

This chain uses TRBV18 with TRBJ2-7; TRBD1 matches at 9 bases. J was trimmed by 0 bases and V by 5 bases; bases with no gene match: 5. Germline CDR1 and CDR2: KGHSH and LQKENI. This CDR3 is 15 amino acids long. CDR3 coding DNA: TGTGCCAGCTCAACAGGGGGCTCCAGCTCCTACGAGCAGTACGTC. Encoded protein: CASSTGGSSSYEQYV.

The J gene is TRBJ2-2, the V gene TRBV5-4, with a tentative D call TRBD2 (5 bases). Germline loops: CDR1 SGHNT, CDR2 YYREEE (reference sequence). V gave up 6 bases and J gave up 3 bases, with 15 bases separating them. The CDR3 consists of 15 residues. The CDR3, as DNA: TGTGCCAGCACCACCCAGAGGGCGGACACCGGGGAGCTGTTTTTT. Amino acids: CASTTQRADTGELFF.

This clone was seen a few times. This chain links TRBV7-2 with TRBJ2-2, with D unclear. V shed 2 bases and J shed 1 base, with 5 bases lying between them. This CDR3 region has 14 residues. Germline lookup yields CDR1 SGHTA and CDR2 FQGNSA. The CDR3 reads CASSLTQNTGELFF. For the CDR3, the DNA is TGTGCCAGCAGCTTAACACAGAACACCGGGGAGCTGTTTTTT. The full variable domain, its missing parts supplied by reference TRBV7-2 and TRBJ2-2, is GAGVSQSPSNKVTEKGKDVELRCDPISGHTALYWYRQSLGQGLEFLIYFQGNSAPDKSGLPSDRFSAERTGGSVSTLTIQRTQQEDSAVYLCASSLTQNTGELFFGEGSRLTVL.

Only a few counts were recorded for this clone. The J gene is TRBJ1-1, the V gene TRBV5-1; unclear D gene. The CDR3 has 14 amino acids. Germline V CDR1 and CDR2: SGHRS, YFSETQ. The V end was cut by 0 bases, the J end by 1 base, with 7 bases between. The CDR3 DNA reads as TGCGCCAGCAGCTTGGAGGCGGAGAACACTGAAGCTTTCTTT. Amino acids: CASSLEAENTEAFF.

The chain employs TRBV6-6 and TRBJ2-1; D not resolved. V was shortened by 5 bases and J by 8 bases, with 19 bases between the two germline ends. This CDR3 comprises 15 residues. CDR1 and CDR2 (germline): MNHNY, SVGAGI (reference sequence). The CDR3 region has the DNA TGTGCCAGCAGTACTGATTACACGCGTAAGGATGAGCAGTTCTTC. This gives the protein CASSTDYTRKDEQFF.